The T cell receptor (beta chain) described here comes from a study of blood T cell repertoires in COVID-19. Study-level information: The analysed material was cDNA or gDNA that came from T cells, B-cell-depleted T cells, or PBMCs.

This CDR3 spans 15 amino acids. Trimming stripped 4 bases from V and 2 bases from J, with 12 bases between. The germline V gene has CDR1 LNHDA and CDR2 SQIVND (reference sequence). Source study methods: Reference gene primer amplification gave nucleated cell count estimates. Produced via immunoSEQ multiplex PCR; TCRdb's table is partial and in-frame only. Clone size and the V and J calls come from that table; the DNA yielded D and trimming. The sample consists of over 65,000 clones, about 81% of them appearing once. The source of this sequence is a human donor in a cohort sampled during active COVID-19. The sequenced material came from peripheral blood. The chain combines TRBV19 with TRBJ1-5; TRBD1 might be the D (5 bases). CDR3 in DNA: TGTGCCAGTAGTACCCCCGGGGGAGGCAATCAGCCCCAGCATTTT. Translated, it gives CASSTPGGGNQPQHF.